Following are 14 T cell receptor beta chains from one sample sequenced in a study of T cell repertoires in cytomegalovirus infection. TCRdb re-derived calls from the reads in MiXCR, one entry per CDR3 protein. The sample lists around 540,000 distinct CDR3 sequences; more than 30% were seen once. These TCRs' antigens remain unknown. Sequenced material: cultured PBMCs, taken from culture after CMV antigen stimulation. Source of these receptors: a human donor in good health (CMV status not recorded). Some clones in this sample may be carry-over from other donors' samples.

This clonotype showed up just a few times. The rearrangement links TRBV5-6 to TRBJ2-3, with 9 positions matching TRBD2. Germline loops: CDR1 SGHDT, CDR2 YYEEEE. CDR3 length equals 17 residues. V lost 2 bases to trimming and J lost 3 bases; unmatched junction nucleotides: 10. CDR3 loop: CASSLSVRREGTDTQYF. In DNA, the CDR3 is TGTGCCAGCAGCTTATCGGTCAGGCGGGAGGGAACAGATACGCAGTATTTT.

The rearrangement uses TRBV7-2 and TRBJ2-3, with 16 bases aligning to TRBD2. The CDR3 is 16 amino acids. From germline, CDR1 is SGHTA and CDR2 FQGNSA. The ends lost 5 bases at V and 5 bases at J; junction bases unmatched: 4. DNA for the CDR3: TGTGCCAGCAGCGGGGGACTAGCGGGAGGGGTAGATACGCAGTATTTT. Its protein is CASSGGLAGGVDTQYF.

This chain uses TRBV19 with TRBJ2-3; D not certain. V was shortened by 6 bases and J by 6 bases, with 13 bases between the two germline ends. From germline, CDR1 is LNHDA and CDR2 SQIVND (reference sequence). This CDR3 comprises 13 residues. CDR3 sequence reads: CASSFRSSDTQYF. The CDR3 DNA follows: TGTGCCAGTAGCTTCAGGAGCTCCGATACGCAGTATTTT.

The gene calls are TRBV12-3 or TRBV12-4 and TRBJ2-7; weak D call: TRBD2 (8 bases). The CDR3 totals 15 residues. The ends were cut back, 5 bases at V and 6 bases at J, with 20 bases in the middle. CDR3 sequence reads: CASSRGGQLGLEQYF. In DNA, the CDR3 is TGTGCCAGCAGTCGGGGGGGACAGCTCGGCCTCGAGCAGTACTTC.

The chain is built from TRBV7-2 and TRBJ1-1; D possibly corresponds to TRBD1 (5 bases). V was shortened by 1 base and J by 2 bases, with 14 bases between the two germline ends. This CDR3 contains 16 residues. CDR1 and CDR2 (germline): SGHTA, FQGNSA. In DNA form, the CDR3 reads TGTGCCAGCAGCTTAGATATAGGGAGGGGAAACACTGAAGCTTTCTTT. Its translation is CASSLDIGRGNTEAFF. Based on the CDR3 plus reference TRBV7-2 and TRBJ1-1, the full variable domain is GAGVSQSPSNKVTEKGKDVELRCDPISGHTALYWYRQSLGQGLEFLIYFQGNSAPDKSGLPSDRFSAERTGGSVSTLTIQRTQQEDSAVYLCASSLDIGRGNTEAFFGQGTRLTVV.

The V call is TRBV6-2 or TRBV6-3, the J call TRBJ1-3, with D possibly TRBD1 on 5 matching bases. This CDR3 region has 16 residues. The germline V gene encodes CDR1 MNHEY and CDR2 SVGEGT. The V gene lost 0 bases and the J gene lost 3 bases, with 12 bases spanning the gap. The CDR3 DNA reads as TGTGCCAGCAGTTACTCGGCGGGGACTCGTGGAAACACCATATATTTT. Its protein is CASSYSAGTRGNTIYF.

The sample holds a few counts of this clonotype. V and J are TRBV20-1 and TRBJ2-1; weak D call: TRBD1 (5 bases). The CDR3 spans 14 residues. The germline V gene has CDR1 DFQATT and CDR2 SNEGSKA (reference sequence). V lost 5 bases and J 1 base, leaving 12 bases between the germline ends. The CDR3 loop is CSAAAGLSYNEQFF. As DNA, the CDR3 is TGCAGTGCTGCCGCAGGGTTGTCCTACAATGAGCAGTTCTTC.

This clonotype has a count of ten or more. The J gene is TRBJ2-5, the V gene TRBV19; 8 positions agree with TRBD2. Germline lookup yields CDR1 LNHDA and CDR2 SQIVND (reference sequence). The CDR3 consists of 15 residues. V shed 3 bases, J shed 2 bases, and the junction held 5 bases outside the gene matches. In nucleotides, the CDR3 is TGTGCCAGTAGTATCCAGCGGGGGAGGCAAGAGACCCAGTACTTC. Protein product: CASSIQRGRQETQYF.

This clonotype was found a few times. The CDR3 loop reads CASSQDPASGSYEQYF. The CDR3 DNA reads TGTGCCAGCAGCCAAGATCCGGCTAGCGGGAGTTACGAGCAGTACTTC. The rearrangement uses TRBV4-2 and TRBJ2-7; 10 nucleotides match TRBD2. The V and J ends lost 0 bases and 4 bases, in that order; junction bases with no gene match: 6. Germline CDR1 and CDR2: LGHNA and YNFKEQ. The CDR3 length is 16 residues.

The rearrangement joins TRBV7-6 to TRBJ2-1; 10 bases match TRBD2. The trim removed 5 bases at V and 5 bases at J, leaving 12 bases unmatched. The length of the CDR3 is 17 residues. Germline V gene sequence: CDR1 SGHVS, CDR2 FNYEAQ. Here the CDR3 reads CASSRTFQGLADNEQFF. CDR3 nucleotides: TGTGCCAGCAGCCGTACCTTCCAAGGACTAGCGGACAATGAGCAGTTCTTC.

This clonotype was counted between two and nine times. The chain recombines TRBV4-1 with TRBJ2-4; 11 nucleotides agree with TRBD1. The V gene's germline CDR1 is MGHRA and CDR2 YSYEKL. Trimming removed 3 bases from V and 7 bases from J; junction bases left unmatched: 8. The CDR3 contains 16 residues. CDR3 residues: CASSQVGQGVGNIQYF. DNA for the CDR3: TGCGCCAGCAGCCAGGTGGGACAGGGGGTGGGGAACATTCAGTACTTC.

This clonotype has more than one count but fewer than ten. The J gene is TRBJ1-1, the V gene TRBV7-9; D is uncertain. CDR1 is SEHNR and CDR2 is FQNEAQ in the germline V gene (reference sequence). The length of the CDR3 is 14 residues. The V end was cut by 2 bases, the J end by 7 bases, with 14 bases between. The CDR3: CASSLPPRTLEAFF. The CDR3 bases are TGTGCCAGCAGCTTACCCCCAAGGACCCTTGAAGCTTTCTTT. Full variable domain (outside the CDR3, taken from reference TRBV7-9 and TRBJ1-1): DTGVSQNPRHKITKRGQNVTFRCDPISEHNRLYWYRQTLGQGPEFLTYFQNEAQLEKSRLLSDRFSAERPKGSFSTLEIQRTEQGDSAMYLCASSLPPRTLEAFFGQGTRLTVV.

The chain couples TRBV19 to TRBJ2-6; 10 bases line up with TRBD1. The germline CDR1 and CDR2 sequences are LNHDA and SQIVND (reference sequence). The V and J ends lost 4 bases and 1 base, in that order; junction bases with no gene match: 7. This CDR3 spans 18 amino acids. CDR3 nucleotide sequence: TGTGCCAGTAGTAGCACCGGGACAGGGGTGTCTGGGGCCAACGTCCTGACTTTC. Amino acid sequence: CASSSTGTGVSGANVLTF.

This clonotype was seen many times. The V gene is TRBV12-3 or TRBV12-4, the J gene TRBJ1-1; no firm D call. The ends were cut back, 3 bases at V and 4 bases at J, with 9 bases in the middle. The CDR3 covers 13 residues. The CDR3 DNA is TGTGCCAGCAGTTTGGGTCCGAGCACTGAAGCTTTCTTT. It is translated as CASSLGPSTEAFF.